The 30 T cell receptor beta chains reported below all come from one sample, sequenced in a study of blood T cell repertoires in COVID-19. Sequencing was performed with immunoSEQ multiplex PCR; in TCRdb, only in-frame clones are kept and a portion is missing. The table has 100,000 or so clones, approximately 86% seen once. The sample comprised peripheral blood. Receptors were obtained from a man aged 50 or older with active or convalescent COVID-19.

The chain employs TRBV5-1 and TRBJ1-4, with 8 nucleotides matching TRBD1. The CDR3 is 15 residues long. Germline V gene lookup returns CDR1 SGHRS and CDR2 YFSETQ. Trimming cost V 4 bases and J 8 bases; bases outside gene matches: 10. CDR3 bases: TGCGCCAGCAGCAAGACAGGGGAGAGTGGAGAAAAACTGTTTTTT. Amino acids: CASSKTGESGEKLFF.

This sequence joins TRBV5-1 and TRBJ2-5; no firm D call. Germline CDR1 and CDR2: SGHRS and YFSETQ. The CDR3 runs to 15 residues. Trimming took 4 bases from V and 0 from J, leaving 13 bases between them. Written as DNA, the CDR3 is TGCGCCAGCAGCAACATGGGCAATTACCAAGAGACCCAGTACTTC. The encoded protein is CASSNMGNYQETQYF.

This chain connects TRBV12-3 or TRBV12-4 to TRBJ1-1, with 10 bases that match TRBD1. The CDR3 is made up of 13 amino acids. V was pared by 5 bases and J by 5 bases, with 2 bases of the junction left unmatched. CDR3 sequence: CASSPGQGTEAFF. The DNA of the CDR3 is TGTGCCAGCAGTCCGGGACAGGGGACTGAAGCTTTCTTT.

This chain joins TRBV6-5 and TRBJ2-1; 9 positions match TRBD2. The CDR3 has 15 amino acids. The germline gives CDR1 MNHEY, CDR2 SVGAGI. With 2 bases clipped from V and 8 bases from J, the junction kept 7 bases outside the gene matches. Here the CDR3 reads CASSYRGGGAHEQFF. Here the CDR3 DNA reads TGTGCCAGCAGTTACAGGGGCGGGGGGGCCCATGAGCAGTTCTTC.

The V and J genes are TRBV6-5 and TRBJ2-5, with D perhaps TRBD1 (5 bases). Germline V CDR1 and CDR2: MNHEY, SVGAGI. V was pared by 6 bases and J by 5 bases, with 16 bases between. There are 14 residues in the CDR3. The CDR3 DNA sequence: TGTGCCAGCAGAGGTATAGCCAGGGTTGAGACCCAGTACTTC. It specifies CASRGIARVETQYF.

The J gene is TRBJ1-6, the V gene TRBV6-6; 9 bases match TRBD1. This CDR3 comprises 15 residues. Germline values: CDR1 MNHNY, CDR2 SVGAGI (reference sequence). J lost 10 bases, V lost 2 bases, and 6 bases had no gene match. CDR3: CASSYAGQGGSPLHF. DNA of the CDR3: TGTGCCAGCAGTTACGCGGGACAGGGAGGATCACCCCTCCACTTT.

CDR3 loop: CAREAGAEFHEQFF. CDR3 sequence (DNA): TGTGCCAGAGAGGCGGGGGCCGAATTCCATGAGCAGTTCTTC. This chain connects TRBV27 to TRBJ2-1, with D possibly matching TRBD2 (7 bases). Trimming removed 9 bases at V and 8 bases at J, with 20 bases between. Germline assignment: CDR1 MNHEY and CDR2 SMNVEV (reference sequence). CDR3 size: 14 residues.

The chain combines TRBV5-1 with TRBJ2-5; TRBD1 is a possible D gene (5 bases). Trimming removed 0 bases at V and 6 bases at J, with 18 bases between. The CDR3 runs 16 residues. Germline values: CDR1 SGHRS, CDR2 YFSETQ. The CDR3: CASSLEGQGVWKTQYF. The CDR3 DNA reads TGCGCCAGCAGCTTGGAAGGGCAGGGTGTTTGGAAGACCCAGTACTTC.

J is TRBJ1-2 and V is TRBV18, with D uncertain. With 2 bases removed from V and 3 bases from J, the gap between germline ends came to 7 bases. Germline V CDR1 and CDR2: KGHSH, LQKENI. The CDR3 totals 13 residues. The CDR3 is CASSPSTDYGYTF. For the CDR3, the DNA is TGTGCCAGCTCACCATCCACGGACTATGGCTACACCTTC.

The chain joins TRBV30 to TRBJ1-2; 7 bases map to TRBD1. V trimming: 2 bases; J trimming: 6 bases; junction bases outside the gene matches: 9. In germline, CDR1 is GTSNPN, CDR2 SVGIG (reference sequence). CDR3 length: 14 amino acids. CDR3 DNA sequence: TGTGCCTGGAGTCCGCGGACAGGACTCGATGGCTACACCTTC. Translation: CAWSPRTGLDGYTF.

The chain carries TRBV11-2 and TRBJ1-5; 8 nucleotides line up with TRBD1. CDR3 length equals 14 residues. Germline lookup yields CDR1 SGHAT and CDR2 FQNNGV. The V and J ends lost 1 base and 4 bases, in that order; junction bases with no gene match: 0. The CDR3 DNA follows: TGTGCCAGCAGCTTAGGACAGGGGAATCAGCCCCAGCATTTT. It translates to CASSLGQGNQPQHF.

This clone has a single count. This sequence joins TRBV4-3 and TRBJ1-1; D gene ambiguous. This CDR3 comprises 16 residues. The V and J ends lost 0 bases and 5 bases respectively, with 16 bases between them. The germline V gene encodes CDR1 LGHNA and CDR2 YSLEER. In DNA form, the CDR3 reads TGCGCCAGCAGCCAAGATAGCAACCGGCGGGATACTGAAGCTTTCTTT. It specifies CASSQDSNRRDTEAFF.

The chain employs TRBV18 and TRBJ1-5, with 9 nucleotides matching TRBD1. The CDR3 spans 18 residues. V was clipped by 6 bases and J by 0 bases; unmatched bases: 12. Germline V lookup: CDR1 KGHSH, CDR2 LQKENI. CDR3 nucleotides: TGTGCCAGCTCCCCCGCTGGACAGGGGACATATAGCAATCAGCCCCAGCATTTT. Its protein product is CASSPAGQGTYSNQPQHF.

The rearrangement joins TRBV27 to TRBJ2-7, with a possible D match to TRBD2 (5 bases). From germline, CDR1 is MNHEY and CDR2 SMNVEV (reference sequence). V was cut by 2 bases and J by 1 base, with 9 bases left in between. The CDR3 has 14 amino acids. CDR3 protein: CASSLNPGSYEQYF. The CDR3 DNA follows: TGTGCCAGCAGTTTAAATCCGGGGTCCTACGAGCAGTACTTC.

This chain links TRBV4-1 with TRBJ2-2; 8 nucleotides line up with TRBD2. Trimming removed 4 bases from V and 7 bases from J; junction bases left unmatched: 8. The V gene's germline CDR1 is MGHRA and CDR2 YSYEKL. The CDR3 length is 15 residues. As DNA, the CDR3 is TGCGCCAGCAGCCTAGAACAGCGGGGGATCGGGGAGCTGTTTTTT. Its translation: CASSLEQRGIGELFF.

The genes are TRBV28 and TRBJ2-5, with TRBD2 matching 10 bases. The V gene end was trimmed by 10 bases and the J gene end by 5 bases; junction bases not matched to a gene: 10. This CDR3 has 14 residues. CDR1 is MDHEN, CDR2 SYDVKM, per germline. Here the CDR3 DNA reads TGTGCCATAGGGGAGCGGGGGGGCCCTGAGACCCAGTACTTC. Translated, it gives CAIGERGGPETQYF.

The chain combines TRBV28 with TRBJ2-5, with a tentative D call TRBD2 (5 bases). The V end lost 1 base, the J end lost 2 bases, and 8 bases lay between the germline ends. Germline V gives CDR1 MDHEN, CDR2 SYDVKM. This CDR3 has 14 amino acids. CDR3 in DNA: TGTGCCAGCAGTTTATTTAGGGAGCAAGAGACCCAGTACTTC. It specifies CASSLFREQETQYF.

The chain is built from TRBV5-6 and TRBJ2-5, with a weak D call TRBD1 (6 bases). The CDR3 totals 15 residues. The V end lost 4 bases, the J end lost 2 bases, and 15 bases lay between the germline ends. Germline V gene data show CDR1 as SGHDT and CDR2 as YYEEEE. The CDR3 sequence is CASSLTGLSQETQYF. The DNA for the CDR3 is TGTGCCAGCAGCCTGACAGGACTCTCTCAAGAGACCCAGTACTTC.

The CDR3 coding sequence is TGTGCCAGCAGTCCAGGGCCGGGGGAGCTGTTTTTT. Its protein is CASSPGPGELFF. The V gene is TRBV12-3 or TRBV12-4, the J gene TRBJ2-2, with D possibly TRBD1 on 5 matching bases. CDR3 size: 12 residues. V was pared by 5 bases and J by 8 bases, with 9 bases between.

The chain is built from TRBV30 and TRBJ1-2; D not certain. V lost 5 bases, J lost 4 bases, and 14 bases lay in between. Germline V CDR1 and CDR2: GTSNPN, SVGIG (reference sequence). This CDR3 has 13 residues. The CDR3 coding sequence is TGTGCCTGGGAGCTGCGGGGTGGCTATGGCTACACCTTC. Protein sequence: CAWELRGGYGYTF.

This chain uses TRBV28 with TRBJ2-7; 10 bases match TRBD2. The V segment lost 7 bases and the J segment 2 bases; nucleotides outside the gene matches: 8. This CDR3 has 15 amino acids. In germline, CDR1 is MDHEN, CDR2 SYDVKM. The CDR3 bases are TGTGCCAGCATCGAGACTAGCGGGTCCGCCTACGAGCAGTACTTC. The encoded protein is CASIETSGSAYEQYF.

The CDR3 sequence: CASTRQGLGYTF. The CDR3 nucleotides read TGTGCCAGCACTCGACAGGGGTTGGGCTACACCTTC. The V call is TRBV6-5, the J call TRBJ1-2; TRBD1 agrees at 8 bases. The CDR3 covers 12 residues. V shed 7 bases and J 8 bases; nucleotides not matched to a gene: 6. Germline lookup yields CDR1 MNHEY and CDR2 SVGAGI.

This rearrangement joins TRBV7-8 to TRBJ1-4; TRBD1 might be the D (5 bases). The CDR3 runs 15 residues. CDR1 SGHVS and CDR2 FQNEAQ come from the germline V gene. Trimming took 5 bases from V and 2 from J, leaving 12 bases between them. The CDR3 spells CASSTRGSTNEKLFF. DNA of the CDR3: TGTGCCAGCAGCACGCGGGGGTCGACTAATGAAAAACTGTTTTTT.

This clone has a single count. The chain is built from TRBV2 and TRBJ2-1; possibly TRBD2 for D (6 bases). CDR3 length: 15 amino acids. Trimming cost V 5 bases and J 0 bases, with 11 bases left between them. Germline V gene lookup returns CDR1 SNHLY and CDR2 FYNNEI. In DNA, the CDR3 is TGTGCCAGCAGTCGCGGGGATGGCTCCTACAATGAGCAGTTCTTC. Translated: CASSRGDGSYNEQFF.

V is TRBV7-2 and J is TRBJ1-5; a weak D match, TRBD1 (5 bases). V was shortened by 1 base and J by 6 bases, with 13 bases between the two germline ends. The CDR3 is 15 amino acids. CDR1 and CDR2 (germline): SGHTA, FQGNSA. The CDR3 nucleotides read TGTGCCAGCAGCTTAGGCGGCAGGGTCCCTCAGCCCCAGCATTTT. This gives the protein CASSLGGRVPQPQHF.

This clone is a singleton in its sample. The chain combines TRBV5-4 with TRBJ1-1; D is possibly TRBD1 (6 bases). Germline V lookup: CDR1 SGHNT, CDR2 YYREEE (reference sequence). CDR3 size: 14 residues. V dropped 4 bases and J dropped 3 bases, with 13 bases sitting between them. The chain's CDR3 is CASSNRQEDTEAFF. CDR3 sequence (DNA): TGTGCCAGCAGCAACAGACAGGAGGACACTGAAGCTTTCTTT. The full variable domain, with the rest looked up from reference TRBV5-4 and TRBJ1-1, is ETGVTQSPTHLIKTRGQQVTLRCSSQSGHNTVSWYQQALGQGPQFIFQYYREEENGRGNFPPRFSGLQFPNYSSELNVNALELDDSALYLCASSNRQEDTEAFFGQGTRLTVV.

The chain couples TRBV6-5 to TRBJ2-2; no reliable D call. The V and J ends lost 2 bases and 1 base respectively, with 8 bases between them. The CDR3 totals 15 residues. Germline V gene lookup returns CDR1 MNHEY and CDR2 SVGAGI. For the CDR3, the DNA is TGTGCCAGCAGTTACCTACAGAGGAACACCGGGGAGCTGTTTTTT. Translation gives CASSYLQRNTGELFF.

CDR3 DNA sequence: TGTGCCAGCAGCTTAGGCCAATCCGGGGTAGCCTCAGTAGTAATGGGGCAGTATTTT. Its protein product is CASSLGQSGVASVVMGQYF. The chain is built from TRBV13 and TRBJ2-3, with TRBD2 as a possible D gene (5 bases). From germline, CDR1 is PRHDT and CDR2 FYEKMQ (reference sequence). CDR3 length: 19 amino acids. Trimming took off 0 bases at V and 11 bases at J, with 30 bases between the two ends.

The V and J genes are TRBV5-1 and TRBJ1-2; tentative D call: TRBD1 (5 bases). The ends were cut back, 0 bases at V and 3 bases at J, with 9 bases in the middle. This CDR3 comprises 14 residues. Germline CDR1 SGHRS, CDR2 YFSETQ. CDR3 in amino acids: CASSLAGQDYGYTF. The DNA for the CDR3 is TGCGCCAGCAGCTTGGCCGGACAAGACTATGGCTACACCTTC.

V and J are TRBV7-6 and TRBJ2-1; perhaps TRBD2 as D (7 bases). V was cut by 3 bases and J by 0 bases, with 21 bases left in between. This CDR3 spans 19 amino acids. Germline lookup yields CDR1 SGHVS and CDR2 FNYEAQ. In nucleotides, the CDR3 is TGTGCCAGCAGCTTGTTCGCGGGGGACAACGGACCCTCCTACAATGAGCAGTTCTTC. Translation: CASSLFAGDNGPSYNEQFF.